The present entry profiles one T cell receptor (beta chain) with its context. The entry originates in a study of blood T cell repertoires in COVID-19. Study as a whole: PBMCs, B-cell-depleted T cells, or T cells were the source of the cDNA or gDNA that made up the material.

In germline, CDR1 is SGHRS, CDR2 YFSETQ. There are 17 residues in the CDR3. The trim removed 5 bases at V and 4 bases at J, leaving 16 bases unmatched. Participants, roughly 18 to 90 years old, spanned around 25 US areas. Participant-given clinical history determined each cohort assignment. Clones were read by immunoSEQ multiplex PCR, and TCRdb kept only the in-frame ones, dropping some. The sample carries fewer than 250,000 clones, roughly 91% recorded once. The clonotype originates from a man in his thirties or forties in a cohort exposed to, infected with or recovered from COVID-19 (not recorded which). Sequencing was done on a sample of PBMCs or T cells enriched from blood (not recorded which). The chain is built from TRBV5-1 and TRBJ2-3; TRBD2 matches at 7 bases. The CDR3 reads CASSPIWTSRAADTQYF. CDR3 nucleotides: TGCGCCAGCAGTCCTATTTGGACTAGTCGGGCGGCAGATACGCAGTATTTT.